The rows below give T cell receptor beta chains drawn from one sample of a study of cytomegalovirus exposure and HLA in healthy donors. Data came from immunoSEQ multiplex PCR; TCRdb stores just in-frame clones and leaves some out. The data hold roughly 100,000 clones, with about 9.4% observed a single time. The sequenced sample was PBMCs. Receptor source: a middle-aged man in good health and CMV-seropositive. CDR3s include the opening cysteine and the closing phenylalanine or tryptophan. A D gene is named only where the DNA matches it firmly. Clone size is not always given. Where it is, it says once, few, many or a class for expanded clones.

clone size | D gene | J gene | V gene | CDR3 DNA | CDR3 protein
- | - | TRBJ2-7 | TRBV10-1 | TGCGCCAGCAGTGAGGGGCTCTCCTACGAGCAGTACTTC | CASSEGLSYEQYF
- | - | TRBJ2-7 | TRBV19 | TGTGCCAGTAGAAATGGGGCCGAGCAGTACTTC | CASRNGAEQYF
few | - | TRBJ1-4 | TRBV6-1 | TGTGCCAGCAGTCGACAACTCGCAAATGAAAAACTGTTTTTT | CASSRQLANEKLFF
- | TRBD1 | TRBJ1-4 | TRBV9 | TGTGCCAGCACCCGGGACAGTGCTAATGAAAAACTGTTTTTT | CASTRDSANEKLFF
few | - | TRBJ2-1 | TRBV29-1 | TGCAGCGCTGAGGCGGGTGTTTCCTACAATGAGCAGTTCTTC | CSAEAGVSYNEQFF
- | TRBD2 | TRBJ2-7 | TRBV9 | TGTGCCAGCAGCCCCCGGACTAGCGGAGCATCCTACGAGCAGTACTTC | CASSPRTSGASYEQYF
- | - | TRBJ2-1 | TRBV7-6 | TGTGCCAGCAGGCGAGCTAGCGTCGATGAGCAGTTCTTC | CASRRASVDEQFF
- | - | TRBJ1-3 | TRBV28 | TGTGCCAGCAGTTTATCGCAGGTCAGCTCTGGAAACACCATATATTTT | CASSLSQVSSGNTIYF
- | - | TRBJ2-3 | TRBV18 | TGTGCCAGCTCACCACCGGAGTCGGGAGGCACAGATACGCAGTATTTT | CASSPPESGGTDTQYF
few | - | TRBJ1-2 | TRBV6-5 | TGTGCCAGCAGTTACGGGGCAGACTATGGCTACACCTTC | CASSYGADYGYTF
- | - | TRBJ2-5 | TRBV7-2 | TGTGCCAGCAGCTTAGACTCGGAGACCCAGTACTTC | CASSLDSETQYF
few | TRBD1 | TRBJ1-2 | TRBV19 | TGTGCCAGTAGTATAGCGGGGGACAGGTCTAACTATGGCTACACCTTC | CASSIAGDRSNYGYTF
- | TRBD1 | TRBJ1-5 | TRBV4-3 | TGCGCCAGCAGCCCCGGGACAGGGGAACAGCCCCAGCATTTT | CASSPGTGEQPQHF
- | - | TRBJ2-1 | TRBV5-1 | TGCGCCAGCAGCCCACCGGGGAGCTCCTACAATGAGCAGTTCTTC | CASSPPGSSYNEQFF
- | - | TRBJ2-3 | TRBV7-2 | TGTGCCAGCAGCACCGCTCGGGGGGCCGGCTCCACAGATACGCAGTATTTT | CASSTARGAGSTDTQYF
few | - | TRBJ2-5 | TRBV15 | TGTGCCACCAGCCTTGTACAGGGAGAGGACCAGTACTTC | CATSLVQGEDQYF
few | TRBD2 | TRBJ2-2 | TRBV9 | TGTGCCAGCAGCGGGACGACTACCGGGACTAGGATCACCGGGGAGCTGTTTTTT | CASSGTTTGTRITGELFF
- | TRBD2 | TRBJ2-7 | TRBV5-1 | TGCGCCAGCAGCTTCATGACTAGCGGCAAATCCTACGAGCAGTACTTC | CASSFMTSGKSYEQYF
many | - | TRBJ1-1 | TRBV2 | TGTGCCAGCAGTGAGATGGGCTACACTGAAGCTTTCTTT | CASSEMGYTEAFF
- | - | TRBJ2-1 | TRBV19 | TGTGCCAGTAGTATAGATATCCAGCGGTCCTACAATGAGCAGTTCTTC | CASSIDIQRSYNEQFF
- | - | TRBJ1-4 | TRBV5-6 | TGTGCCAGCAGCTTGGACAGGGTGCAGGATGAAAAACTGTTTTTT | CASSLDRVQDEKLFF
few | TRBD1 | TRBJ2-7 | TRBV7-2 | TGTGCCAGCAGCTTTCGACAGGGCAGCTCCTACGAGCAGTACTTC | CASSFRQGSSYEQYF
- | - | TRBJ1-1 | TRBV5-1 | TGCGCCAGCAGTTCAAGAGTCCTGAGTACTGAAGCTTTCTTT | CASSSRVLSTEAFF
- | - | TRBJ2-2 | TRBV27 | TGTGCCAGCAGTTTAATAGGAGGGACCGGGGAGCTGTTTTTT | CASSLIGGTGELFF
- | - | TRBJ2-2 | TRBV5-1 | TGCGCCAGCGGGCGGGAACGCGGCACCGGGGAGCTGTTTTTT | CASGRERGTGELFF
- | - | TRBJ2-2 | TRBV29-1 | TGCAGCGTACAACCAAACGCGAACACCGGGGAGCTGTTTTTT | CSVQPNANTGELFF
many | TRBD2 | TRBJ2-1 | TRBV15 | TGTGCCACCAGCAGAGATTCCGGGACTAGCGGAAATGAGCAGTTCTTC | CATSRDSGTSGNEQFF
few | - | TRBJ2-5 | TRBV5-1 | TGCGCCAGCACCCTCCGTGGGCTTGGCACCCAAGAGACCCAGTACTTC | CASTLRGLGTQETQYF
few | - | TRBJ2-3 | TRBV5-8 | TGTGCCAGCAGCCCCGGGGGAGGTACAGATACGCAGTATTTT | CASSPGGGTDTQYF
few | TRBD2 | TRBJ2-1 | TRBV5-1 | TGCGCCAGCAGCTCACGCGGGGGGTACAATGAGCAGTTCTTC | CASSSRGGYNEQFF
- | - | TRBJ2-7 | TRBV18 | TGTGCCAGCTCAGCCGGAGGTGAGGGTCGGCAGTACTTC | CASSAGGEGRQYF
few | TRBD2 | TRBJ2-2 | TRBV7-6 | TGTGCCAGCAGCCGGGGGGGGCGCGGGCCCGGGGAGCTGTTTTTT | CASSRGGRGPGELFF
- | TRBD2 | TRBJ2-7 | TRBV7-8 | TGTGCCAGCAGCACCCCTAGCGGGAGCCTCTCCTACGAGCAGTACTTC | CASSTPSGSLSYEQYF